This entry concerns a single T cell receptor (beta chain). Germline is not matched at one junction end, which may reflect a read error. The sample originates from a study of technical replicates of blood from several donors. The method was immunoSEQ multiplex PCR; TCRdb's version includes in-frame clones alone and lacks a portion of them. The sample yields 55,000 to 80,000 clones, roughly 93% seen once. The CDR3 has 15 amino acids. Germline CDR1 SSHAT, CDR2 FNYEAQ (reference sequence). This TCR came from a human donor in good health. The sequenced sample consisted of T cells isolated from PBMCs. This chain connects TRBV7-7 to TRBJ2-7, with D possibly being TRBD1 (6 bases). CDR3 loop: CASSPAPGHHYEQYF. The CDR3 bases are TGTGCTAGCAGTCCTGCTCCGGGACACCACTACGAGCAGTACTTC.